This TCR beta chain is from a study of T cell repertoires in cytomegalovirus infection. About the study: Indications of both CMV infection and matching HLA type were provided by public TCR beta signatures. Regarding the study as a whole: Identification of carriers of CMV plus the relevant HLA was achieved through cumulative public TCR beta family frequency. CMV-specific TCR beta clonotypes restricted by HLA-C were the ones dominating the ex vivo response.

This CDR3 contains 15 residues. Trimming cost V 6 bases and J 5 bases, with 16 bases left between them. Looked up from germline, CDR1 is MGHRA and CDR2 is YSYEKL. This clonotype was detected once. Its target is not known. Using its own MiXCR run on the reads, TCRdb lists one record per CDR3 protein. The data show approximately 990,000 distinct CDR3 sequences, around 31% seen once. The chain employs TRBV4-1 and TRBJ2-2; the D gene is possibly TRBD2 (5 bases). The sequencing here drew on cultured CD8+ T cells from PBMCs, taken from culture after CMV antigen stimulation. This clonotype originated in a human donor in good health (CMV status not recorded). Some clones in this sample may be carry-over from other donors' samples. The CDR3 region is CASSEGLVGTGELFF. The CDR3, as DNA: TGCGCCAGCAGTGAGGGCCTTGTTGGAACCGGGGAGCTGTTTTTT.